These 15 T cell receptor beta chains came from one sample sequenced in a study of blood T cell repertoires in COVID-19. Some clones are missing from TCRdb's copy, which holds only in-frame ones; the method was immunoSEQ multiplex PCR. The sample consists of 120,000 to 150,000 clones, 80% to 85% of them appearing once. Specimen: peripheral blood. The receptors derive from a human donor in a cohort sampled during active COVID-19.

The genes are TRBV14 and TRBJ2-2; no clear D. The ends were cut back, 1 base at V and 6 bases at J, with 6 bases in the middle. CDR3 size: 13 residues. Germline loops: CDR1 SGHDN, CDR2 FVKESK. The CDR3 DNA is TGTGCCAGCAGCCAAGCCCGGTCCGGGGAGCTGTTTTTT. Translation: CASSQARSGELFF.

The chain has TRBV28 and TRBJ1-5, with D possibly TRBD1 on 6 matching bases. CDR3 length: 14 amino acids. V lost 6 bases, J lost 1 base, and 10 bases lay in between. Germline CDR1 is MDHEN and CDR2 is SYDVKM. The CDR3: CASRGAGSNQPQHF. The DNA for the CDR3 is TGTGCCAGCAGGGGGGCAGGGAGCAATCAGCCCCAGCATTTT.

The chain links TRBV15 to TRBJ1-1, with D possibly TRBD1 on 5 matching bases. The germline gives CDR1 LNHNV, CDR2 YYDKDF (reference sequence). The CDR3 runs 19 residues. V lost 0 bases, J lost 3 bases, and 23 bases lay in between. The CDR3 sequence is CATSRDLGPGAFGYTEAFF. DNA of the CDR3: TGTGCCACCAGCAGAGATTTGGGGCCGGGTGCCTTCGGGTACACTGAAGCTTTCTTT.

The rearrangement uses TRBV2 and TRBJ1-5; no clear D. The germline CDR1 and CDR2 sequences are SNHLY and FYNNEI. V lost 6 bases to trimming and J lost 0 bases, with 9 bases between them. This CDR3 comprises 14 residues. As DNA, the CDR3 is TGTGCCAGCAGCCAGAGGTATAGCAATCAGCCCCAGCATTTT. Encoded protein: CASSQRYSNQPQHF.

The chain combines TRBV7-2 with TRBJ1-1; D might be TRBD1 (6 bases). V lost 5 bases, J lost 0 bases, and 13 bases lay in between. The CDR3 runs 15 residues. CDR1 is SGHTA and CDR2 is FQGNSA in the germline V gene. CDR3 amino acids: CASSKSGHLNTEAFF. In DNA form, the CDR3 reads TGTGCCAGCAGCAAATCGGGACACCTGAACACTGAAGCTTTCTTT.

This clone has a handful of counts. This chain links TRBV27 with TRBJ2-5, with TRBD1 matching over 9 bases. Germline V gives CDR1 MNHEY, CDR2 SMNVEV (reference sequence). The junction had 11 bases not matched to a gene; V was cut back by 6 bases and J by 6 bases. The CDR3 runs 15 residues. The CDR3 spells CASRPLTGGGKTQYF. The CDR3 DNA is TGTGCCAGCAGGCCCCTGACAGGGGGTGGGAAGACCCAGTACTTC.

CDR3 nucleotides: TGTGCCAGCAGCTTGGCCGGGACAGGGGCGGTCTATGGCTACACCTTC. Encoded protein: CASSLAGTGAVYGYTF. The gene calls are TRBV7-9 and TRBJ1-2; 10 nucleotides line up with TRBD1. V was clipped by 3 bases and J by 4 bases; unmatched bases: 8. The CDR3 extends over 16 amino acids. Germline CDR1 is SEHNR and CDR2 is FQNEAQ (reference sequence).

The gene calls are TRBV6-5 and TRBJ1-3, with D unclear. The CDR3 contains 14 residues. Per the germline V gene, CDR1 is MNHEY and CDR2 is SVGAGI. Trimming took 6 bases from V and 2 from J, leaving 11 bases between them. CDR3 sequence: CASSLGLAGNTIYF. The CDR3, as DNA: TGTGCCAGCAGCCTAGGCCTCGCTGGAAACACCATATATTTT.

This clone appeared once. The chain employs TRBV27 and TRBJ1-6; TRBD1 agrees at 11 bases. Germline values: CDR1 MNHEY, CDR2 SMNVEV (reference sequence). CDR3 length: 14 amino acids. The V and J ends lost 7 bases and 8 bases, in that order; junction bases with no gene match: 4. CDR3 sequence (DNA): TGTGCCAGCACCACGGACAGGGGGCATTCACCCCTCCACTTT. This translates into CASTTDRGHSPLHF.

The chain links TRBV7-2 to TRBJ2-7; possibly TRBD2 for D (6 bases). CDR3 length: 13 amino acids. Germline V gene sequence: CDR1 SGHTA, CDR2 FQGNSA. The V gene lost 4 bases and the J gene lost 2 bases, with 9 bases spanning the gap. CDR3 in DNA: TGTGCCAGCAGCTCGGGACTGGCCTACGAGCAGTACTTC. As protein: CASSSGLAYEQYF. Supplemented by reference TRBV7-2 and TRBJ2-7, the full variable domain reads GAGVSQSPSNKVTEKGKDVELRCDPISGHTALYWYRQSLGQGLEFLIYFQGNSAPDKSGLPSDRFSAERTGGSVSTLTIQRTQQEDSAVYLCASSSGLAYEQYFGPGTRLTVT.

CDR3 sequence: CSVEGARLAGHDNEQFF. In DNA, the CDR3 is TGCAGCGTTGAAGGGGCGCGACTAGCGGGGCATGACAATGAGCAGTTCTTC. The V call is TRBV29-1, the J call TRBJ2-1; 11 bases are a match to TRBD2. V lost 1 base, J lost 5 bases, and 10 bases stayed unmatched. The CDR3 runs 17 residues. Germline values: CDR1 SQVTM, CDR2 ANQGSEA.

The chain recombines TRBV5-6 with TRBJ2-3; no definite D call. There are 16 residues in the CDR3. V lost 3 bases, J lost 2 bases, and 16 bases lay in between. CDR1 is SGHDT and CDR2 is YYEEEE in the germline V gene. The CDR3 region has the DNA TGTGCCAGCAGCTCTCTTACAGCCTTCCACACAGATACGCAGTATTTT. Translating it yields CASSSLTAFHTDTQYF.

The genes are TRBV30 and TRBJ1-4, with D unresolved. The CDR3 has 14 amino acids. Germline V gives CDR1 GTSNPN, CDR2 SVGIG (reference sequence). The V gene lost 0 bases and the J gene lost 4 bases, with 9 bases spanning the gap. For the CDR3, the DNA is TGTGCCTGGAGTGTAAAGGCGGTTAATGAAAAACTGTTTTTT. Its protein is CAWSVKAVNEKLFF. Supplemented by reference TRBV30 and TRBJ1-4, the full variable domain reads SQTIHQWPATLVQPVGSPLSLECTVEGTSNPNLYWYRQAAGRGLQLLFYSVGIGQISSEVPQNLSASRPQDRQFILSSKKLLLSDSGFYLCAWSVKAVNEKLFFGSGTQLSVL.

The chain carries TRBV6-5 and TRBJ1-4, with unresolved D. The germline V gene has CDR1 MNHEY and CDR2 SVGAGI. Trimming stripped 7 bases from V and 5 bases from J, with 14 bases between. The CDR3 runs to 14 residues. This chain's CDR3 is CASTPRGPNEKLFF. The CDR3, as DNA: TGTGCCAGCACACCCCGAGGCCCGAATGAAAAACTGTTTTTT.

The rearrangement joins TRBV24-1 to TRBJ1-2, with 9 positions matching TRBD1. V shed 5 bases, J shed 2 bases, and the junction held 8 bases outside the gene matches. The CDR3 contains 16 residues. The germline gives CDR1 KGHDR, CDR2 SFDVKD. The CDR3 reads CATSVRTGEGNYGYTF. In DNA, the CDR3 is TGTGCCACCAGTGTCCGGACAGGGGAGGGGAACTATGGCTACACCTTC.